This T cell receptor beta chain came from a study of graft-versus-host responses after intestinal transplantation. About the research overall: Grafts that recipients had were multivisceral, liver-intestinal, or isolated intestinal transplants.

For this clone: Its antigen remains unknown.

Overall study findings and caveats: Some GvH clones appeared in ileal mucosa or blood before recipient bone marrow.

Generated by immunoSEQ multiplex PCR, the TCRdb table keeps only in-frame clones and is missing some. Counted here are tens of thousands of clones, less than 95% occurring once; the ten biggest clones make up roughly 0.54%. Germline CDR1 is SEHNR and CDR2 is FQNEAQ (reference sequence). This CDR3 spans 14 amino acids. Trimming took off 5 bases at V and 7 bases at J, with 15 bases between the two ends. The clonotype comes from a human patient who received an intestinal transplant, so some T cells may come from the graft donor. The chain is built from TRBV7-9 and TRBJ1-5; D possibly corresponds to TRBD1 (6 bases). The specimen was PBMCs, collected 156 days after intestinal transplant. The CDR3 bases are TGTGCCAGCAGCCTAGGACAGTCTGGACAGCCCCAGCATTTT. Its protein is CASSLGQSGQPQHF.